Described below is a single T cell receptor (beta chain) sequence and its context. The source of the sample is a study of blood T cell repertoires in COVID-19. Sequencing was performed with immunoSEQ multiplex PCR; in TCRdb, only in-frame clones are kept and a portion is missing. The table lists about 72,000 clones, around nine tenths of them singletons, with over 10% in the top ten. Trimming left V 6 bases short and J 0 bases short, with 11 bases between. From germline, CDR1 is LNHDA and CDR2 SQIVND (reference sequence). The CDR3 covers 15 residues. This chain links TRBV19 with TRBJ1-4; D may be TRBD1 (5 bases). The sample comprised peripheral blood. The sequence was obtained from a woman aged 60 to 75 with acute or convalescent COVID-19. Written as DNA, the CDR3 is TGTGCCAGTAGCGGCTCAGGGACAACTAATGAAAAACTGTTTTTT. This encodes CASSGSGTTNEKLFF.